This TCR beta chain was sequenced in a study of blood T cells in healthy people across ages. Alongside a J-beta primer mix, a sample-barcoded 5' primer served in a second PCR lasting 7 to 11 cycles. TCRdb re-derived calls from the 5' RACE reads in MiXCR, one entry per CDR3 protein. The data show more than 800,000 distinct CDR3 sequences, 45% seen once. The length of the CDR3 is 12 residues. Germline assignment: CDR1 GTSNPN and CDR2 SVGIG (reference sequence). The junction had 3 bases not matched to a gene; V was cut back by 5 bases and J by 10 bases. This TCR was sampled from a woman aged 55-75 years in good health. The gene calls are TRBV30 and TRBJ1-6, with TRBD1 matching over 9 bases. The source material was blood. The CDR3 protein is CAWGDRVSPLHF. For the CDR3, the DNA is TGTGCCTGGGGGGACAGGGTATCACCCCTCCACTTT.